This T cell receptor (beta chain) was recovered during a study of blood T cell repertoires in COVID-19. Study as a whole: Samples taken during acute and convalescent COVID-19 were collected in the United States, Italy and Spain. T cells, B-cell-depleted T cells, or PBMCs supplied cDNA or gDNA.

This clone has a single count. Trimming removed 0 bases from V and 4 bases from J; junction bases left unmatched: 4. Germline loops: CDR1 SGHRS, CDR2 YFSETQ. The CDR3 covers 15 residues. In the authors' workflow: Nucleated cell number was recorded as an estimate derived from reference gene primer amplification. Sequenced by immunoSEQ multiplex PCR; TCRdb stores in-frame clones only, minus some. V and J calls and clone size are given by that table; D and trimming were obtained from the DNA. Counted here are around 66,000 clones, around 87% occurring once; the ten biggest clones make up over 6.5%. The sequence was obtained from a man aged 55 to 70 with acute or convalescent COVID-19. The rearrangement uses TRBV5-1 and TRBJ2-3, with 8 bases matching TRBD1. Material: peripheral blood. The CDR3 region is CASSLVGRGPDTQYF. The CDR3 nucleotides read TGCGCCAGCAGCTTGGTGGGCAGGGGGCCAGATACGCAGTATTTT. Full variable domain (rest looked up from reference TRBV5-1 and TRBJ2-3): KAGVTQTPRYLIKTRGQQVTLSCSPISGHRSVSWYQQTPGQGLQFLFEYFSETQRNKGNFPGRFSGRQFSNSRSEMNVSTLELGDSALYLCASSLVGRGPDTQYFGPGTRLTVL.